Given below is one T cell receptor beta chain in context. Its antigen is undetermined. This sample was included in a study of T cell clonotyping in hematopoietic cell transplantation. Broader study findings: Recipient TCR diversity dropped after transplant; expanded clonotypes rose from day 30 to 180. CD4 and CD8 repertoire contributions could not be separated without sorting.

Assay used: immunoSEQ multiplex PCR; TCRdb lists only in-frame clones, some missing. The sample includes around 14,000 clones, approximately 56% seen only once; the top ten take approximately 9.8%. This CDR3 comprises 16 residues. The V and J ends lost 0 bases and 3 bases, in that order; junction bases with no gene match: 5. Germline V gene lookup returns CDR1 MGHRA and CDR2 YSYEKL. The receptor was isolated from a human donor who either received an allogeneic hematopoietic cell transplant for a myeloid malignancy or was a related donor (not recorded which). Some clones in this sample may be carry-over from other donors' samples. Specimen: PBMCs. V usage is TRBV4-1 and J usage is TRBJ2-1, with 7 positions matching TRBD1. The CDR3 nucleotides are TGCGCCAGCAGCCAAGATATCCGGGACAGCTACAATGAGCAGTTCTTC. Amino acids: CASSQDIRDSYNEQFF.